This is a list of T cell receptor beta chains from one sample in a study of blood T cell repertoires in COVID-19. The assay was immunoSEQ multiplex PCR, and TCRdb's table has in-frame clones only and misses some. The table shows roughly 150,000 clones, with 70% to 90% occurring only once. Sequenced input: peripheral blood. Receptors were obtained from a woman between 50 and 59 years old with acute or convalescent COVID-19. Each CDR3 is given with its conserved first and last residue. The D gene is left open where the match is weak. Where a row states a size, it is once, few, many or the class of an expanded clone; other rows omit it.

j_call	clone_size	v_call	d_call	cdr3_aa	cdr3_nt
TRBJ2-1	.	TRBV27	TRBD1	CASSRRQGNNEQFF	TGTGCCAGCAGCCGCCGACAGGGGAACAATGAGCAGTTCTTC
TRBJ1-2	.	TRBV19	TRBD1	CASSMLSGTGSYGYTF	TGTGCCAGTAGTATGCTCTCCGGGACAGGCTCTTATGGCTACACCTTC
TRBJ1-1	.	TRBV7-8	.	CASSFFQGTTEAFF	TGTGCCAGCAGCTTTTTCCAGGGGACCACTGAAGCTTTCTTT
TRBJ1-2	.	TRBV4-3	TRBD1	CASSPSDRGGYGYTF	TGCGCCAGCAGCCCTTCGGACAGGGGAGGATATGGCTACACCTTC
TRBJ1-1	few	TRBV6-2/TRBV6-3	.	CASSPLVGRNTEAFF	TGTGCCAGCAGCCCCCTGGTGGGGCGTAACACTGAAGCTTTCTTT
TRBJ2-2	.	TRBV7-8	.	CASSLPSQQITGELFF	TGTGCCAGCAGCTTACCCAGCCAACAGATCACCGGGGAGCTGTTTTTT
TRBJ1-2	.	TRBV6-6	.	CASSPTGNNYGYTF	TGTGCCAGCAGTCCCACAGGGAATAACTATGGCTACACCTTC
TRBJ2-7	once	TRBV6-5	TRBD1	CASWDRVYEQYF	TGTGCCAGCTGGGACAGAGTCTACGAGCAGTACTTC
TRBJ2-7	.	TRBV7-2	TRBD2	CASSYYSSGEYEQYF	TGTGCCAGCAGCTACTATTCTAGCGGGGAGTACGAGCAGTACTTC
TRBJ1-3	.	TRBV3-1/TRBV3-2	.	CASAPREAGNTIYF	TGTGCCAGCGCCCCTAGGGAGGCTGGAAACACCATATATTTT
TRBJ1-5	.	TRBV6-2/TRBV6-3	.	CASSYPDFNQPQHF	TGTGCCAGCAGTTACCCTGACTTCAATCAGCCCCAGCATTTT
TRBJ2-3	.	TRBV9	.	CASSAGHTDTQYF	TGTGCCAGCAGCGCCGGACATACAGATACGCAGTATTTT
TRBJ1-5	.	TRBV2	.	CASSADTVNQPQHF	TGTGCCAGCAGCGCCGACACCGTCAATCAGCCCCAGCATTTT
TRBJ2-6	.	TRBV28	TRBD1	CASSAPGQGSGANVLTF	TGTGCCAGCAGTGCGCCGGGACAGGGTTCTGGGGCCAACGTCCTGACTTTC
TRBJ1-4	few	TRBV18	.	CASSPFDRTNEKLFF	TGTGCCAGCTCACCCTTCGACAGAACTAATGAAAAACTGTTTTTT
TRBJ1-4	.	TRBV5-8	.	CASSLYGGEKLFF	TGTGCCAGCAGCTTGTACGGGGGTGAAAAACTGTTTTTT
TRBJ2-3	.	TRBV4-3	.	CASSQKGDSTDTQYF	TGCGCCAGCAGCCAAAAGGGGGATTCCACAGATACGCAGTATTTT
TRBJ2-7	.	TRBV19	TRBD1	CASTPFGTGSYEQYF	TGTGCCAGTACCCCATTCGGGACAGGATCCTACGAGCAGTACTTC
TRBJ2-7	few	TRBV18	TRBD1	CASSLWDSSYEQYF	TGTGCCAGCTCACTTTGGGACAGTTCTTACGAGCAGTACTTC
TRBJ1-2	.	TRBV18	.	CASSPGGEGMGGYTF	TGTGCCAGCTCACCCGGCGGAGAGGGTATGGGAGGCTACACCTTC
TRBJ2-3	.	TRBV9	TRBD2	CASSHGTSGGPVDTQYF	TGTGCCAGCAGCCATGGGACTAGCGGGGGCCCCGTGGATACGCAGTATTTT
TRBJ1-2	.	TRBV6-5	TRBD1	CASSSRDRDGYTF	TGTGCCAGCAGTTCCCGGGACAGAGATGGCTACACCTTC
TRBJ2-3	.	TRBV5-8	TRBD2	CASTAGLAARGGTDTQYF	TGTGCCAGCACAGCGGGACTAGCCGCCCGGGGTGGCACAGATACGCAGTATTTT
TRBJ2-1	.	TRBV4-2	TRBD2	CASSQGLTSGDPNEQFF	TGTGCCAGCAGCCAAGGTTTGACTAGCGGGGATCCAAATGAGCAGTTCTTC
TRBJ2-5	once	TRBV6-5	.	CASRRGRETQYF	TGTGCCAGCAGACGGGGGAGAGAGACCCAGTACTTC
TRBJ1-3	.	TRBV3-1/TRBV3-2	.	CASSHLLVGGTIYF	TGTGCCAGCAGCCATCTTTTGGTCGGGGGCACCATATATTTT
TRBJ2-1	many	TRBV14	.	CASSPNRNYNEQFF	TGTGCCAGCAGCCCCAACAGGAATTACAATGAGCAGTTCTTC
TRBJ1-1	.	TRBV28	.	CASRGGDTEAFF	TGTGCCAGCAGGGGAGGGGACACTGAAGCTTTCTTT
TRBJ1-5	once	TRBV28	.	CASITPTRLPDNQPQHF	TGTGCCAGCATCACCCCAACCAGGCTACCGGACAATCAGCCCCAGCATTTT
TRBJ1-2	many	TRBV5-1	TRBD1	CASSPPDRPNYGYTF	TGCGCCAGCAGCCCGCCGGACAGGCCTAACTATGGCTACACCTTC
TRBJ1-2	.	TRBV7-8	TRBD1	CASSLGGQGREGYTF	TGTGCCAGCAGCTTAGGGGGACAGGGGCGAGAGGGCTACACCTTC
TRBJ2-3	.	TRBV11-2	.	CASSPVGGAGADTQYF	TGTGCCAGCAGCCCGGTAGGGGGGGCCGGGGCAGATACGCAGTATTTT
TRBJ1-1	.	TRBV11-1	.	CATETYPGSNTEAFF	TGTGCCACCGAAACTTATCCGGGATCTAACACTGAAGCTTTCTTT
TRBJ2-2	.	TRBV24-1	TRBD2	CATSDSAGTSGGYTGELFF	TGTGCCACCAGTGATTCAGCCGGGACTAGCGGGGGTTACACCGGGGAGCTGTTTTTT
TRBJ2-1	.	TRBV29-1	TRBD1	CSVRGRDRGADEQFF	TGCAGCGTGAGGGGCCGGGACAGGGGTGCCGATGAGCAGTTCTTC
TRBJ2-1	.	TRBV29-1	TRBD1	CSAQQGADEQFF	TGCAGCGCTCAACAGGGGGCAGATGAGCAGTTCTTC
TRBJ2-1	.	TRBV27	TRBD2	CASSLKSGGAGGEQFF	TGTGCCAGCAGTTTAAAAAGCGGGGGGGCCGGAGGCGAGCAGTTCTTC
TRBJ2-2	many	TRBV6-5	.	CASQSGVDTGELFF	TGTGCCAGCCAGTCAGGGGTTGACACCGGGGAGCTGTTTTTT
TRBJ1-4	.	TRBV5-4	TRBD1	CASSPDRGRFEKLFF	TGTGCCAGCAGCCCTGACAGGGGGCGCTTTGAAAAACTGTTTTTT
TRBJ1-1	.	TRBV12-3/TRBV12-4	TRBD1	CASSFGQGEAFF	TGTGCCAGCAGTTTCGGACAGGGGGAAGCTTTCTTT
TRBJ1-2	.	TRBV25-1	.	CASSTFSGNYGYTF	TGTGCCAGCAGTACTTTCTCGGGTAACTATGGCTACACCTTC
TRBJ1-5	few	TRBV28	TRBD1	CASSSGQGGEPQHF	TGTGCCAGCAGTTCCGGACAGGGAGGGGAGCCCCAGCATTTT